This section outlines one TCR delta chain sequence together with its context. A read error is the likely source, as a far larger clone sits one nucleotide away. TCRdb re-analyzed the RT-PCR reads via CATT. The repertoire holds 2,500 to 3,000 delta-chain clones, with less than 3.5% as singletons. The source of the sample is a study of gamma-delta T cells after stem cell transplantation. The length of the CDR3 is 17 residues. J lost 1 base, V lost 3 bases, and 10 bases had no gene match. In germline, CDR1 is GEAIGNYY, CDR2 EKD. This clonotype was obtained from a human donor. It is not recorded whose cells these are; they may come from a transplant donor. The sequenced sample was gamma-delta T cells. The chain is built from TRDV2 and TRDJ1; 10 nucleotides agree with TRDD3. The CDR3 nucleotides read TGTGCCTGTGACGCGATGGGGGATACAGGGGGCACCGATAAACTCATCTTT. This encodes CACDAMGDTGGTDKLIF.